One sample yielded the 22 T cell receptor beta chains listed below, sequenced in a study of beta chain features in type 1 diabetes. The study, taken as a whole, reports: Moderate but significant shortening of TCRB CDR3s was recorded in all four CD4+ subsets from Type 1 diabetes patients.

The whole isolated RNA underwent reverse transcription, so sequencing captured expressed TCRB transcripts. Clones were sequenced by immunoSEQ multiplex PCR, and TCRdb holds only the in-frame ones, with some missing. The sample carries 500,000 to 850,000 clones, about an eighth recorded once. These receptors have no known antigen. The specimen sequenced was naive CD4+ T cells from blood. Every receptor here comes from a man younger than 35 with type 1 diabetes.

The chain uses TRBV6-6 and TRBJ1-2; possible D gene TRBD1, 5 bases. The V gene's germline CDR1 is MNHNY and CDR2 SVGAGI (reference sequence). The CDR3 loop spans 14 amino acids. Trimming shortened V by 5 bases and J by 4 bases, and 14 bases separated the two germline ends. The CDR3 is CASSPRGEAYGYTF. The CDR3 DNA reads TGTGCCAGCAGTCCCCGGGGGGAGGCCTATGGCTACACCTTC.

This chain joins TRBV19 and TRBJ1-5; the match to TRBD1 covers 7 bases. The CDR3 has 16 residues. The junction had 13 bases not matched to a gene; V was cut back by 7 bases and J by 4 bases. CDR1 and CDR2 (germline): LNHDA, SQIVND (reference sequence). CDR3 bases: TGTGCCAGTAAGGCAGGGGGAGGATTTTGGAATCAGCCCCAGCATTTT. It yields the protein CASKAGGGFWNQPQHF.

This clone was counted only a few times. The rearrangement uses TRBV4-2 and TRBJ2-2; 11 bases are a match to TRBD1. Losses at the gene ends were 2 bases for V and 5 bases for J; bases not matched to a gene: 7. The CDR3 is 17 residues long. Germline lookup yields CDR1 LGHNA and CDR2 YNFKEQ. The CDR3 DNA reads TGTGCCAGCAGCCAAAAGGACAGGGGGCGAGGTACCGGGGAGCTGTTTTTT. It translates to CASSQKDRGRGTGELFF.

CDR3 protein: CAWSVREGLEAFF. In DNA, the CDR3 is TGTGCCTGGAGTGTACGGGAGGGTCTTGAAGCTTTCTTT. V gene TRBV30 combines with J gene TRBJ1-1, with D unresolved. This CDR3 is built from 13 residues. Germline CDR1 GTSNPN, CDR2 SVGIG (reference sequence). V lost 0 bases, J lost 7 bases, and 12 bases lay in between.

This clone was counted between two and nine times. CDR3 loop: CASSLRRENFLRNEQFF. The CDR3 DNA reads as TGTGCCAGCAGCTTGCGAAGGGAGAACTTTTTAAGGAATGAGCAGTTCTTC. The chain links TRBV7-2 to TRBJ2-1, with D perhaps matching TRBD2 (5 bases). This CDR3 has 17 amino acids. Per the germline V gene, CDR1 is SGHTA and CDR2 is FQGNSA. Trimming shortened V by 3 bases and J by 7 bases, and 22 bases separated the two germline ends. The whole variable domain, filled in from reference TRBV7-2 and TRBJ2-1, reads GAGVSQSPSNKVTEKGKDVELRCDPISGHTALYWYRQSLGQGLEFLIYFQGNSAPDKSGLPSDRFSAERTGGSVSTLTIQRTQQEDSAVYLCASSLRRENFLRNEQFFGPGTRLTVL.

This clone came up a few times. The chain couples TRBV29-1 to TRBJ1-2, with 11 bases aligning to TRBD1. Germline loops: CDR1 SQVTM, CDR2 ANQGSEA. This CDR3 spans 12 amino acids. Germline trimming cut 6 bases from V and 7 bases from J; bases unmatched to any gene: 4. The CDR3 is CSVLDRGPGYTF. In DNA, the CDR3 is TGCAGCGTCTTGGACAGGGGGCCTGGCTACACCTTC.

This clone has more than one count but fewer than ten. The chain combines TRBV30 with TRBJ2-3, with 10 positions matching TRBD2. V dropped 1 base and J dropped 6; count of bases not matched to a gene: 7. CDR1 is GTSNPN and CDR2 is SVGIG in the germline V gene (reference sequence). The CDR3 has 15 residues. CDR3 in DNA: TGTGCCTGGAGTGCTAGCGGGGGAGCAGGGGATACGCAGTATTTT. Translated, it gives CAWSASGGAGDTQYF.

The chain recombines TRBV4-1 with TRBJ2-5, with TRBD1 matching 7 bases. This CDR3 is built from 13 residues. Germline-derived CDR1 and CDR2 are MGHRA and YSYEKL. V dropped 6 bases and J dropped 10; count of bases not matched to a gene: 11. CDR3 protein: CASRLGQELNQYF. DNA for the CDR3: TGCGCCAGCAGACTAGGACAGGAGCTTAACCAGTACTTC.

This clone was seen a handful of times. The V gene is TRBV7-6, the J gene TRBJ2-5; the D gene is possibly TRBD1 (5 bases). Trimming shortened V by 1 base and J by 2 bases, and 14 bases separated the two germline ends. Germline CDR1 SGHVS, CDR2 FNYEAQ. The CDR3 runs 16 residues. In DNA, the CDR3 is TGTGCCAGCAGCTTAGATAGGAGACAGCCACAAGAGACCCAGTACTTC. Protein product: CASSLDRRQPQETQYF. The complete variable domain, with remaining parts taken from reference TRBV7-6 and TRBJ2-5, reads GAGVSQSPRYKVTKRGQDVALRCDPISGHVSLYWYRQALGQGPEFLTYFNYEAQQDKSGLPNDRFSAERPEGSISTLTIQRTEQRDSAMYRCASSLDRRQPQETQYFGPGTRLLVL.

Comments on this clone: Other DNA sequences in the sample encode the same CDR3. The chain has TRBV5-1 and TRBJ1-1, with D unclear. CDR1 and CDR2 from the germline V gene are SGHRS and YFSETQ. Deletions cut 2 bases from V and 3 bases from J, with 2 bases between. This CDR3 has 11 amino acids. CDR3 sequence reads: CASSLDTEAFF. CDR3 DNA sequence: TGCGCCAGCAGCTTAGACACTGAAGCTTTCTTT. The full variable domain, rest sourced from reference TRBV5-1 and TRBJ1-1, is KAGVTQTPRYLIKTRGQQVTLSCSPISGHRSVSWYQQTPGQGLQFLFEYFSETQRNKGNFPGRFSGRQFSNSRSEMNVSTLELGDSALYLCASSLDTEAFFGQGTRLTVV.

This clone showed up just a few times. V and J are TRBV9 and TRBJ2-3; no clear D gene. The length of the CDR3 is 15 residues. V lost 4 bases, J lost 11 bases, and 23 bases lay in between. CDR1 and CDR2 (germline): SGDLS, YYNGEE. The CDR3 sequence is CASSPPSLGRILQYF. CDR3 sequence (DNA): TGTGCCAGCAGCCCCCCCTCTCTGGGCAGAATCTTGCAGTATTTT.

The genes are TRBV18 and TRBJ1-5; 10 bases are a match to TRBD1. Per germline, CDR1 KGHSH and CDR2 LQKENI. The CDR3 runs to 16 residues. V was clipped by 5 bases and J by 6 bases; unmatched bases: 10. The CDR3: CASSSLDRGLGQPQHF. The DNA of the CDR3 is TGTGCCAGCTCATCTTTAGACAGGGGGCTAGGTCAGCCCCAGCATTTT.

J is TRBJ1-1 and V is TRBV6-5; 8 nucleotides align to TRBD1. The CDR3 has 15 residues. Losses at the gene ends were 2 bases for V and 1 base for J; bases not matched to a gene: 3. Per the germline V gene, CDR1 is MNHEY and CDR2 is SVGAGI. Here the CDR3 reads CASSYLGTGNTEAFF. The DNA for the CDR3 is TGTGCCAGCAGTTACCTTGGGACAGGGAACACTGAAGCTTTCTTT.

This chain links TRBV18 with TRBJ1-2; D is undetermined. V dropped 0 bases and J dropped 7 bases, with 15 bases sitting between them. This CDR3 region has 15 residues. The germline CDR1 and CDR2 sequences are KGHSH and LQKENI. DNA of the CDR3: TGTGCCAGCTCACCACCAGCTGGGCGATATGGTGGCTACACCTTC. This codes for CASSPPAGRYGGYTF.

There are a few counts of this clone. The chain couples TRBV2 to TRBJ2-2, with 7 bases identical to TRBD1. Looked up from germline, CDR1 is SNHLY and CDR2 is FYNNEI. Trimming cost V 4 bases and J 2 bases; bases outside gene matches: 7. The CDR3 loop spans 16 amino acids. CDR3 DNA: TGTGCCAGCAGTGCAGAAGGGGGCACAAACACCGGGGAGCTGTTTTTT. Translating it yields CASSAEGGTNTGELFF. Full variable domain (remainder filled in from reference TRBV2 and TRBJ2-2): EPEVTQTPSHQVTQMGQEVILRCVPISNHLYFYWYRQILGQKVEFLVSFYNNEISEKSEIFDDQFSVERPDGSNFTLKIRSTKLEDSAMYFCASSAEGGTNTGELFFGEGSRLTVL.

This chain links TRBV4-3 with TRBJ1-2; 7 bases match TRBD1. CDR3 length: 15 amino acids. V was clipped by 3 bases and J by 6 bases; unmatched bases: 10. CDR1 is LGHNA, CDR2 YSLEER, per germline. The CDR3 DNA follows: TGCGCCAGCAGCCAGTCACATGGGACAGAGAATGGCTACACCTTC. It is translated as CASSQSHGTENGYTF.

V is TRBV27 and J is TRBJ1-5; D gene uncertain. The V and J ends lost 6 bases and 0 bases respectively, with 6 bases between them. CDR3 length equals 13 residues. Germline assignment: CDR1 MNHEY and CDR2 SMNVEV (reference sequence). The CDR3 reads CASRRFSNQPQHF. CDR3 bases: TGTGCCAGCAGGAGGTTTAGCAATCAGCCCCAGCATTTT.

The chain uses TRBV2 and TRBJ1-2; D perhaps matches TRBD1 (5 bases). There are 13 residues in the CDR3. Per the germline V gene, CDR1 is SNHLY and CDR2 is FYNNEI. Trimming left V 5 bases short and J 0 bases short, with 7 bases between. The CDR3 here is CASSRQSNYGYTF. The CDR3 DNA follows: TGTGCCAGCAGTAGACAGTCTAACTATGGCTACACCTTC.

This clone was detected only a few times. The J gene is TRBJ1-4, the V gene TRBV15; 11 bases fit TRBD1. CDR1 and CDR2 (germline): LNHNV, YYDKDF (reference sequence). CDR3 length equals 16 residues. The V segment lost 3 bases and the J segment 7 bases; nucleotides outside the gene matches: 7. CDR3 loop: CATSSGQGALREKLFF. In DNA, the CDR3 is TGTGCCACCAGCAGTGGACAGGGGGCCTTGCGTGAAAAACTGTTTTTT.

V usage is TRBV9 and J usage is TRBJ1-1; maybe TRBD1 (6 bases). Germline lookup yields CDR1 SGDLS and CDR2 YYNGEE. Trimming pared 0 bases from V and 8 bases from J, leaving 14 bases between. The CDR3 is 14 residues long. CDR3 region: CASSVVGRTVEAFF. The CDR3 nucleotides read TGTGCCAGCAGCGTAGTGGGACGGACAGTAGAAGCTTTCTTT.

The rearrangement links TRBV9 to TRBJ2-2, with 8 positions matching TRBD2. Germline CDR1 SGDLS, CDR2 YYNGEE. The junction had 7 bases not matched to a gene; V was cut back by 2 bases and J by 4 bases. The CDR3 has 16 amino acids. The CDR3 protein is CASSVTGGAGTGELFF. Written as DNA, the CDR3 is TGTGCCAGCAGCGTGACCGGGGGGGCCGGCACCGGGGAGCTGTTTTTT.

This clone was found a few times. The CDR3 sequence is CASSLLTENTEAFF. CDR3 nucleotides: TGTGCCAGCAGCTTATTGACAGAGAACACTGAAGCTTTCTTT. This sequence joins TRBV7-9 and TRBJ1-1, with a possible D match to TRBD1 (5 bases). CDR1 and CDR2 (germline): SEHNR, FQNEAQ (reference sequence). Trimming pared 2 bases from V and 1 base from J, leaving 8 bases between. There are 14 residues in the CDR3.